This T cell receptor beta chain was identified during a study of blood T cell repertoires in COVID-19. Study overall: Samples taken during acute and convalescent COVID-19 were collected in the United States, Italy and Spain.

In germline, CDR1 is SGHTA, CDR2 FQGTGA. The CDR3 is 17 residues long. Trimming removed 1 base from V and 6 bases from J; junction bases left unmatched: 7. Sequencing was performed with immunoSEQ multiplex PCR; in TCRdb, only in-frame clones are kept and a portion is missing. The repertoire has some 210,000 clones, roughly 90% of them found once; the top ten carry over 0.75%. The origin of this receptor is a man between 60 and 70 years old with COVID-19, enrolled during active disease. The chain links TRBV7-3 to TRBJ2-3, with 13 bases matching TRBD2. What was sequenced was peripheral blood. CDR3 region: CASSLSTSGGARDTQYF. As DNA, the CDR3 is TGTGCCAGCAGCTTAAGCACTAGCGGGGGGGCAAGGGATACGCAGTATTTT.